These 11 T cell receptor beta chains were sequenced from one sample in a study of blood T cell repertoires in COVID-19. Sequencing used immunoSEQ multiplex PCR; TCRdb keeps in-frame clones, though not all of them. The sample includes roughly 250,000 clones, about 85% of them seen just once. The sequencing input was peripheral blood. Receptor source: a human donor with COVID-19, enrolled during active disease. The donor label of this sample is uncertain.

The V gene is TRBV5-1, the J gene TRBJ2-1, with TRBD2 identical over 8 bases. The germline V gene has CDR1 SGHRS and CDR2 YFSETQ. V was pared by 7 bases and J by 6 bases, with 12 bases of the junction left unmatched. CDR3 length: 15 amino acids. CDR3 in DNA: TGCGCCAGCCGCGGAGGGCGGGAGGACCCCAATGAGCAGTTCTTC. Its translation: CASRGGREDPNEQFF.

The chain has TRBV28 and TRBJ1-2, with TRBD1 as a possible D gene (6 bases). The germline V gene has CDR1 MDHEN and CDR2 SYDVKM. CDR3 size: 17 residues. Trimming shortened V by 3 bases and J by 4 bases, and 21 bases separated the two germline ends. The CDR3 reads CASSFVRGVRSIYGYTF. CDR3 nucleotides: TGTGCCAGCAGTTTCGTCAGGGGCGTTAGAAGCATCTATGGCTACACCTTC.

This clone came up once. J is TRBJ1-1 and V is TRBV27; D is unclear. The CDR3 sequence is 12 residues long. Trimming took off 5 bases at V and 3 bases at J, with 7 bases between the two ends. Per germline, CDR1 MNHEY and CDR2 SMNVEV (reference sequence). Here the CDR3 DNA reads TGTGCCAGCAGTCGACTGGACACTGAAGCTTTCTTT. Translating gives CASSRLDTEAFF.

V and J are TRBV20-1 and TRBJ1-1; D not certain. V dropped 6 bases and J dropped 6 bases, with 11 bases sitting between them. The CDR3 runs 11 residues. Germline loops: CDR1 DFQATT, CDR2 SNEGSKA (reference sequence). The CDR3 DNA reads as TGCAGTGCCTCTCGAGGTCCTGAAGCTTTCTTT. As protein: CSASRGPEAFF.

The chain combines TRBV4-3 with TRBJ1-1, with D maybe TRBD1 (6 bases). This CDR3 contains 14 residues. Trimming removed 0 bases from V and 7 bases from J, with 12 bases in between. Germline CDR1 LGHNA, CDR2 YSLEER. In DNA form, the CDR3 reads TGCGCCAGCAGCCAAGATCACAGGGAGGGTGAAGCTTTCTTT. It encodes CASSQDHREGEAFF.

The chain recombines TRBV28 with TRBJ2-3; 8 nucleotides line up with TRBD2. Per germline, CDR1 MDHEN and CDR2 SYDVKM. Germline trimming cut 6 bases from V and 2 bases from J; bases unmatched to any gene: 13. The CDR3 runs 17 residues. The CDR3 loop reads CASRGPEAGVLTDTQYF. CDR3 nucleotide sequence: TGTGCCAGCAGGGGCCCGGAAGCGGGGGTACTCACAGATACGCAGTATTTT.

V usage is TRBV5-6 and J usage is TRBJ2-7; TRBD2 matches 11 bases. There are 14 residues in the CDR3. Germline lookup yields CDR1 SGHDT and CDR2 YYEEEE. The V gene end was trimmed by 4 bases and the J gene end by 6 bases; junction bases not matched to a gene: 6. In DNA form, the CDR3 reads TGTGCCAGCAGCGACACTAGCGGGAGATTCGAGCAGTACTTC. Its protein product is CASSDTSGRFEQYF.

This clone was recorded only once. This chain uses TRBV7-9 with TRBJ1-2; D call uncertain. Germline V lookup: CDR1 SEHNR, CDR2 FQNEAQ (reference sequence). V was trimmed by 4 bases and J by 7 bases, leaving 22 bases between them. This CDR3 has 16 amino acids. CDR3 in DNA: TGTGCCAGCAGCTCCCAGGCTGCCTCCTCATCCTCTGGCTACACCTTC. This gives the protein CASSSQAASSSSGYTF.

J is TRBJ1-2 and V is TRBV5-1, with D maybe TRBD1 (5 bases). CDR1 is SGHRS, CDR2 YFSETQ, per germline. CDR3 size: 15 residues. V was trimmed by 1 base and J by 8 bases, leaving 18 bases between them. The CDR3 bases are TGCGCCAGCAGCTTGTTGGACACTGGTTCCGGCGGCTACACCTTC. The encoded protein is CASSLLDTGSGGYTF.

The V call is TRBV20-1, the J call TRBJ2-5, with D possibly TRBD1 on 6 matching bases. Per germline, CDR1 DFQATT and CDR2 SNEGSKA (reference sequence). The CDR3 is made up of 11 amino acids. V was pared by 5 bases and J by 4 bases, with 8 bases between. The CDR3 DNA is TGCAGTGCTGGACAGACAGAGACCCAGTACTTC. It is translated as CSAGQTETQYF.

V gene TRBV12-5 combines with J gene TRBJ1-1; D call uncertain. The CDR3 has 13 residues. The V gene lost 1 base and the J gene lost 0 bases, with 3 bases spanning the gap. The germline V gene encodes CDR1 LGHNT and CDR2 FRNRAP. The CDR3 bases are TGTGCTAGTGGTTTGGGGCTGAACACTGAAGCTTTCTTT. Translation: CASGLGLNTEAFF.